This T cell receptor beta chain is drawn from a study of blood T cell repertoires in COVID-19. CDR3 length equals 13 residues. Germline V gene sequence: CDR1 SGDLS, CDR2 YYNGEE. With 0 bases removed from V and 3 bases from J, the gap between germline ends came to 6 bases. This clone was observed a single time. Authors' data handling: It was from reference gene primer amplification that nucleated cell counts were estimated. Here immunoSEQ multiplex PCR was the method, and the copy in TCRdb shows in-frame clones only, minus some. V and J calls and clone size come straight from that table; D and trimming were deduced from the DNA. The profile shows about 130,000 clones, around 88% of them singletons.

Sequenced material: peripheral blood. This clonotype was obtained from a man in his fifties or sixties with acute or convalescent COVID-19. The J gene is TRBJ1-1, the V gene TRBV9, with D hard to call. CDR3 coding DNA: TGTGCCAGCAGCGTAGGGAGGCACACTGAAGCTTTCTTT. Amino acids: CASSVGRHTEAFF.